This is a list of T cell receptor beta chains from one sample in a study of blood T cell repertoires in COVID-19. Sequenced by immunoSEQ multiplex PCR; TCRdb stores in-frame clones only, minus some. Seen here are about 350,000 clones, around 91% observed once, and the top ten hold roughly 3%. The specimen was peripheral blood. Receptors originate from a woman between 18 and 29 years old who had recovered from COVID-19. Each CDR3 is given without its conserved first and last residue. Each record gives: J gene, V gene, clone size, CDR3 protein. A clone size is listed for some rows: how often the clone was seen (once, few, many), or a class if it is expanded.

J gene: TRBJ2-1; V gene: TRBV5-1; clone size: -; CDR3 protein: ASGTSGSSYNEQF
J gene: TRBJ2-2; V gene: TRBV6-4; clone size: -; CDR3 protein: ASTILAGGTGELF
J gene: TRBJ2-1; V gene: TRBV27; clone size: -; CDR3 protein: ASSFRRSQGANEQF
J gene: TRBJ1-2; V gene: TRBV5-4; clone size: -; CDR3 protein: ASSPVASNYGYT
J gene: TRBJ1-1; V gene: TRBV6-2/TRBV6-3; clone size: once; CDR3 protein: ASSYRDIGEAF
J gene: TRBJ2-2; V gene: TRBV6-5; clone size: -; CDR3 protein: ASKQLVGTGELF
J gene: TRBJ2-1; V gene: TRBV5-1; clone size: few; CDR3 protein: ASSLAPNSGRRNNEQF
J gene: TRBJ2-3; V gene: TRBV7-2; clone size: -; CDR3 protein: ASSTPPGAVADTQY
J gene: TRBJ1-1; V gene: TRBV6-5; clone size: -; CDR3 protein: ATREQFYTEAF
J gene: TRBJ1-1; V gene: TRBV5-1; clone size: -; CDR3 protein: ASSLSARMNTEAF
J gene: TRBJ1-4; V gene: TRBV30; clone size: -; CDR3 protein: AWSSTGISEKLF
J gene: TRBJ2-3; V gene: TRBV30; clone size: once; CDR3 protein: AWSEGTSGRGDTQY
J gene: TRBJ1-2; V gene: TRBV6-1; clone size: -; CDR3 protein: ASSELGWDSDLGGYT
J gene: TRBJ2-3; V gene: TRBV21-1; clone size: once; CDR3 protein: ASSKEEARGTSVLSDTQY
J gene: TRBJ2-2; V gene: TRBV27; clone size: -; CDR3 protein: ATKAGLGWLGELF
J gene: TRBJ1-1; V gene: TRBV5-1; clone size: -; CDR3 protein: ASSLGGLGNTEAF
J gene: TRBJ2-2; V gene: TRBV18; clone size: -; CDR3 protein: ASSPPGQGNTGELF
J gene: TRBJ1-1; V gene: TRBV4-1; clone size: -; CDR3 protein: ASSRGPGTGGADTEAF
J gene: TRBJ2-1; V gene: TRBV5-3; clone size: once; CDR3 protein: ARSPSWLADWNEQF
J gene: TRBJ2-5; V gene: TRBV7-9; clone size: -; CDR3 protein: ASSPPAGERETQY
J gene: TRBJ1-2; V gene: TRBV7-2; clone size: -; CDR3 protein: ASSLISGNYGYT
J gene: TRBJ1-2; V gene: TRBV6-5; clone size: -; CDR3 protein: ATTGLPKNGYT